This T cell receptor beta chain comes out of a study of T-cell memory formation after mild COVID-19. Study-wide background: The study found TCR clusters largely donor specific.

TCRdb re-derived calls from the 5' RACE reads in MiXCR, one entry per CDR3 protein. This sample has approximately 250,000 distinct CDR3 sequences, with 15% found just once. To note about this clonotype: The antigen remains unidentified.

V lost 5 bases, J lost 6 bases, and 13 bases lay in between. The CDR3 runs to 13 residues. CDR1 and CDR2 from the germline V gene are SGHVS and FNYEAQ. Study-level findings and limits: Whereas later expanders leaned CD4+, clones contracting day 15 to 85 showed a balanced CD4/CD8 makeup.

This sequence joins TRBV7-6 and TRBJ1-2; D is ambiguous. This TCR derives from an adult woman who had mild COVID-19 (a few samples of this study predate the infection). Cell type and time point are not known. Sequenced: PBMCs or a T cell subset sorted from them (not recorded which). In DNA, the CDR3 is TGTGCCAGCAGCCCTAGTTTGAGGGATGGCTACACCTTC. It is translated as CASSPSLRDGYTF.